The clone carrying this TCR beta chain appeared a few times. In the PCR, 60 Vbeta and 13 Jbeta primers were used. Clones were read by immunoSEQ multiplex PCR, and TCRdb kept only the in-frame ones, dropping some. The sample lists around 110,000 clones; about four fifths were seen once. This record belongs to a study of cytomegalovirus exposure and HLA in healthy donors. It was healthy bone marrow donors who served as donors. The germline V gene has CDR1 SGHAT and CDR2 FQDESV (reference sequence). The V gene lost 5 bases and the J gene lost 6 bases, with 26 bases spanning the gap. The CDR3 has 18 residues.

Sequenced input: PBMCs. The receptor comes from a woman between 25 and 40 years old in good health and CMV-seronegative. The chain employs TRBV11-1 and TRBJ2-1, with D perhaps matching TRBD2 (6 bases). The CDR3 spells CASSPPSTSYPASNEQFF. DNA of the CDR3: TGTGCCAGCAGCCCCCCATCCACTAGCTATCCAGCCTCCAATGAGCAGTTCTTC.